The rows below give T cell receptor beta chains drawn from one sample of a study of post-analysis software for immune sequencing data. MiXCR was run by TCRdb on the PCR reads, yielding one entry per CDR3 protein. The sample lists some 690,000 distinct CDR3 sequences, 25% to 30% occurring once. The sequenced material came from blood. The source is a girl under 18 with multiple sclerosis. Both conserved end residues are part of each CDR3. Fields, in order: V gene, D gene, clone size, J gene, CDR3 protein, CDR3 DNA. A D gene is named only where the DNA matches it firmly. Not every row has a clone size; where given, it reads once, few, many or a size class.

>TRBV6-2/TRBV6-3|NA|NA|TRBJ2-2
CASSYSYRYTGELFF
TGTGCCAGCAGTTACTCGTACAGATACACCGGGGAGCTGTTTTTT
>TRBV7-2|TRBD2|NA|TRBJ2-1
CASSLSSGSNYNEQFF
TGTGCCAGCAGCTTATCCAGCGGGAGTAACTACAATGAGCAGTTCTTC
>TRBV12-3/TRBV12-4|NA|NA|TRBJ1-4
CASSVGGLRDEKLFF
TGTGCCAGCAGTGTGGGTGGGCTCCGAGATGAAAAACTGTTTTTT
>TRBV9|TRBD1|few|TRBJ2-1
CASSLGAGGFSYNEQFF
TGTGCCAGCAGCTTGGGGGCAGGGGGCTTTTCCTACAATGAGCAGTTCTTC
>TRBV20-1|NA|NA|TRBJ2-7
CSARPLQGNPEQYF
TGCAGTGCTAGACCTTTACAGGGAAATCCCGAGCAGTACTTC
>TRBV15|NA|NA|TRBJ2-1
CATSRGYEQFF
TGTGCCACCAGCAGAGGGTATGAGCAGTTCTTC
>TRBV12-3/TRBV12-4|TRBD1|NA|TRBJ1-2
CASSLGGTGQGYTF
TGTGCCAGCTCCCTCGGAGGGACAGGGCAGGGCTACACCTTC
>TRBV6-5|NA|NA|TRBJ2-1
CASSYFVQGWSSEQFF
TGTGCCAGCAGTTACTTCGTCCAGGGATGGTCCAGTGAGCAGTTCTTC
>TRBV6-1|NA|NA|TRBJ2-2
CASSRQGEAGELFF
TGTGCCAGCAGTCGGCAGGGCGAGGCCGGGGAGCTGTTTTTT
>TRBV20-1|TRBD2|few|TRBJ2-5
CSASPTSGVETQYF
TGCAGTGCTAGCCCGACTAGCGGGGTAGAGACCCAGTACTTC
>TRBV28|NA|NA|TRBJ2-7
CASSLKGQIVYEQYF
TGTGCCAGCAGTTTAAAGGGGCAGATCGTATACGAGCAGTACTTC
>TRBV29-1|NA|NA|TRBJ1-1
CRAGLNTEAFF
TGCAGGGCCGGACTGAACACTGAAGCTTTCTTT
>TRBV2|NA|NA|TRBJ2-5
CASGVTLTIQETQYF
TGTGCCAGCGGAGTGACATTAACCATCCAAGAGACCCAGTACTTC
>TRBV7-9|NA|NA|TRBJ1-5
CASSPNTLNQPQHF
TGTGCCAGCAGCCCTAATACCCTAAATCAGCCCCAGCATTTT
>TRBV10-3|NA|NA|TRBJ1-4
CAISSPEGKLFF
TGTGCCATCAGTTCCCCGGAGGGGAAACTGTTTTTT
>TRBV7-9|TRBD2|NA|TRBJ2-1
CASSSEAGGIGEQFF
TGTGCCAGCAGCTCCGAGGCGGGAGGTATTGGTGAGCAGTTCTTC
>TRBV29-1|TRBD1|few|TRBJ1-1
CSVETGNYKGEAFF
TGCAGCGTTGAGACAGGGAATTATAAGGGTGAAGCTTTCTTT
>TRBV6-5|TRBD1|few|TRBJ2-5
CASSYSGTAQETQYF
TGTGCCAGCAGTTACTCTGGGACAGCCCAAGAGACCCAGTACTTC
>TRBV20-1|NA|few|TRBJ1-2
CSARGGRLDGGYTF
TGCAGTGCTAGAGGTGGCCGGCTCGACGGTGGCTACACCTTC
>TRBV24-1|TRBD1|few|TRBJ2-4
CATSDDTGTGGDIQYF
TGTGCCACCAGTGATGACACCGGGACAGGGGGGGACATTCAGTACTTC
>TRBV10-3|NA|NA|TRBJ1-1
CATTDRNTEAFF
TGTGCCACCACGGACCGCAACACTGAAGCTTTCTTT
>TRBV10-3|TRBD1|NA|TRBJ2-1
CAISGRQGTPNEQFF
TGTGCCATCAGTGGCCGACAGGGCACTCCCAATGAGCAGTTCTTC
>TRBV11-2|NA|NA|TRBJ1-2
CASSPGTGSRVGGYTF
TGTGCCAGCAGCCCCGGGACCGGATCTAGAGTAGGTGGCTACACCTTC
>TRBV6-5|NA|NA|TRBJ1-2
CASKPGTDSAGYTF
TGTGCCAGCAAACCTGGGACGGACTCGGCGGGCTACACCTTC
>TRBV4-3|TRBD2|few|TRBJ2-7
CASSQGALAGGYEQYF
TGCGCCAGCAGCCAAGGGGCCCTAGCGGGAGGTTACGAGCAGTACTTC
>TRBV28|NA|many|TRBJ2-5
CASTPQGPRETQYF
TGTGCCAGCACCCCGCAGGGGCCGAGGGAGACCCAGTACTTC
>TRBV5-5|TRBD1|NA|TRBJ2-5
CASSSGQEGAQYF
TGTGCCAGCAGCTCGGGACAGGAGGGGGCCCAGTACTTC
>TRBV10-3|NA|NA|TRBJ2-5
CAISFGGATPGETQYF
TGTGCCATCAGTTTTGGAGGGGCTACACCGGGGGAGACCCAGTACTTC
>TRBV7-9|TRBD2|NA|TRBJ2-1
CASSLVRGGTSYNEQFF
TGTGCCAGCAGCTTAGTACGGGGAGGGACTTCCTACAATGAGCAGTTCTTC
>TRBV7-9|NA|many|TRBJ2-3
CASSRDFTDTQYF
TGTGCCAGCAGTCGGGACTTCACAGATACGCAGTATTTT
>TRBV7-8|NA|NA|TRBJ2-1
CASSLRRADYNEQFF
TGTGCCAGCAGCTTGCGTCGGGCTGACTACAATGAGCAGTTCTTC
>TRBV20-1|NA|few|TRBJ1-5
CSARGGRGSNQPQHF
TGCAGTGCTAGAGGTGGCAGGGGTAGCAATCAGCCCCAGCATTTT
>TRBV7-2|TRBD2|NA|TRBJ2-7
CASSPQSGGGRSLLYEQYF
TGTGCCAGCAGCCCACAAAGCGGGGGGGGCAGGTCACTTCTCTACGAGCAGTACTTC
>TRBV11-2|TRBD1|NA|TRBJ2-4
CASSLYETGAYKNIQYF
TGTGCCAGCAGCTTATATGAGACAGGGGCCTACAAAAACATTCAGTACTTC
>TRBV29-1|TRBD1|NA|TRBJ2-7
CSIVGTGSHEQYF
TGCAGCATTGTCGGGACAGGGTCCCACGAGCAGTACTTC
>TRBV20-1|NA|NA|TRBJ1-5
CSARGPQPQHF
TGCAGTGCTAGGGGGCCACAGCCCCAGCATTTT
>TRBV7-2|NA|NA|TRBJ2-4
CASSLDKNIQYF
TGTGCCAGCAGCCTTGACAAAAACATTCAGTACTTC
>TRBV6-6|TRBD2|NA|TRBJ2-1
CASSRSSGSWNEQFF
TGTGCCAGCAGTAGGTCTAGCGGGAGCTGGAATGAGCAGTTCTTC
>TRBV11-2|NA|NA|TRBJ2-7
CASSLGNGVLSYEQYF
TGTGCCAGCAGCTTAGGTAATGGGGTCCTCTCCTACGAGCAGTACTTC
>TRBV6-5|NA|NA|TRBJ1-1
CASSYTQGGTEAFF
TGTGCCAGCAGTTACACCCAGGGTGGCACTGAAGCTTTCTTT
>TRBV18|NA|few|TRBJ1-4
CASSPVVSNEKLFF
TGTGCCAGCTCACCAGTCGTATCTAATGAAAAACTGTTTTTT
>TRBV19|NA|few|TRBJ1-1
CASSWRGEKAEAFF
TGTGCCAGTAGCTGGCGGGGGGAAAAGGCTGAAGCTTTCTTT
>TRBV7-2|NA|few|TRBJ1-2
CASSLGVVGGYTF
TGTGCCAGCAGCCTAGGAGTGGTTGGCGGCTACACCTTC
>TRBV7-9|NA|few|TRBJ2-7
CASSLFSEGPSYEQYF
TGTGCCAGCAGCTTGTTTTCAGAGGGACCTTCCTACGAGCAGTACTTC
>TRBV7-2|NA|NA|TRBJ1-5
CASSNPTGTGVYQPQHF
TGTGCCAGCAGCAATCCTACAGGGACCGGGGTTTATCAGCCCCAGCATTTT
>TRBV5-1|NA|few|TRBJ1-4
CASGPDGVEKLFF
TGCGCCAGCGGCCCAGATGGGGTTGAAAAACTGTTTTTT
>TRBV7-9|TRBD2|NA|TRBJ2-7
CASSLVTGTSREQYF
TGTGCCAGCAGCTTGGTAACCGGGACTAGCCGCGAGCAGTACTTC
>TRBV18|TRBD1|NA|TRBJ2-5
CASSPLDRAQYF
TGTGCCAGCTCACCACTAGACAGGGCCCAGTACTTC
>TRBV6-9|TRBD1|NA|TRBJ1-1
CASSLTYGTDTEAFF
TGTGCCAGCAGTCTAACGTACGGGACAGATACTGAAGCTTTCTTT
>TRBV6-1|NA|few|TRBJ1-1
CASHPLRQENTEAFF
TGTGCCAGCCACCCCCTGAGGCAGGAGAACACTGAAGCTTTCTTT
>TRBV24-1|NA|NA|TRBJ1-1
CVNKNTEAFF
TGCGTCAACAAGAACACTGAAGCTTTCTTT
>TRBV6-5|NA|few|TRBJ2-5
CASGRRPLETQYF
TGTGCCAGCGGTCGCCGACCTCTGGAGACCCAGTACTTC
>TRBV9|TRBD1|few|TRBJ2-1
CASSPGQGFNEQFF
TGTGCCAGCAGCCCCGGACAGGGTTTCAATGAGCAGTTCTTC
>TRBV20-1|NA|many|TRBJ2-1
CSARSDSHEQFF
TGCAGTGCTAGATCAGACAGCCATGAGCAGTTCTTC